The clone carrying this T cell receptor beta chain was seen only a few times. Its antigen is undetermined. The data were taken from a study of T cell responses to AZD1222 COVID-19 vaccine. As for the study in general: Both about-4-week and about-12-week second-dose recipients were combined.

Study results and caveats: The sample set comprised mostly white British donors with more females, and clonal diversity was possibly underestimated. Rises in breadth and depth of Spike-specific TCRs came after two AZD1222 doses.

The CDR3 is 14 amino acids. Germline loops: CDR1 KGHDR, CDR2 SFDVKD. V lost 3 bases and J lost 4, with 9 bases in between. Sequenced by immunoSEQ multiplex PCR; TCRdb stores in-frame clones only, minus some. This sample has 75,000 to 100,000 clones, with 90% found just once. The origin of this receptor is an adult in good health. The starting material was peripheral blood, obtained on day 0 of AZD1222 vaccination. The rearrangement joins TRBV24-1 to TRBJ2-1; the D is unclear. The CDR3 bases are TGTGCCACCAGTGATGTCGACGGATACAATGAGCAGTTCTTC. Its translation: CATSDVDGYNEQFF.